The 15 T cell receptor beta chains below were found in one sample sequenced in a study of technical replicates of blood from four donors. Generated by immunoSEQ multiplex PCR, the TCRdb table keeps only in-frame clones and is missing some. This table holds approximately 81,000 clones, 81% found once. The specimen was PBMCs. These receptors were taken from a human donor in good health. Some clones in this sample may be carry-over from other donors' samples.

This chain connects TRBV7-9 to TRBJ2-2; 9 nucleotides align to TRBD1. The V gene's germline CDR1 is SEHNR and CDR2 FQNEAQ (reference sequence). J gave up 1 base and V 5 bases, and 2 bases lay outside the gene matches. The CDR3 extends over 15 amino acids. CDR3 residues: CASSMGQGNTGELFF. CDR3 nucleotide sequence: TGTGCCAGCAGCATGGGACAGGGGAACACCGGGGAGCTGTTTTTT.

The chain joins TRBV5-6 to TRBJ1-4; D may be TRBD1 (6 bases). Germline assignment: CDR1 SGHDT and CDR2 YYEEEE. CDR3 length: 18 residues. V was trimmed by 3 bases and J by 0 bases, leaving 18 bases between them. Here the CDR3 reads CASSSFRTAVTTNEKLFF. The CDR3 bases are TGTGCCAGCAGCTCTTTTAGGACAGCTGTTACAACTAATGAAAAACTGTTTTTT.

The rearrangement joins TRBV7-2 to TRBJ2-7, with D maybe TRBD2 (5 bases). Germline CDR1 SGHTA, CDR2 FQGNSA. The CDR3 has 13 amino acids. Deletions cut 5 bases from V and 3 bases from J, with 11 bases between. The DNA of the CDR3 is TGTGCCAGCAGCCTTACTAGTGGCTACGAGCAGTACTTC. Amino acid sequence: CASSLTSGYEQYF.

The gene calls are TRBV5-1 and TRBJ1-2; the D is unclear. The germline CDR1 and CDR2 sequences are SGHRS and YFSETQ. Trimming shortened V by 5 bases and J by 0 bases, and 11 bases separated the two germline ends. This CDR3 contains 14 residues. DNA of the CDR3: TGCGCCAGCAGTTTAGTCTACGCTAACTATGGCTACACCTTC. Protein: CASSLVYANYGYTF.

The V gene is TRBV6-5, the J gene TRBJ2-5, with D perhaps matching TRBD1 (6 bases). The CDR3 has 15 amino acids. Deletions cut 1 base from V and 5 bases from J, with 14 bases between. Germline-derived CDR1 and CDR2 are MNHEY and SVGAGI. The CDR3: CASSYWTEGGETQYF. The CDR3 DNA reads TGTGCCAGCAGTTACTGGACAGAGGGCGGGGAGACCCAGTACTTC.

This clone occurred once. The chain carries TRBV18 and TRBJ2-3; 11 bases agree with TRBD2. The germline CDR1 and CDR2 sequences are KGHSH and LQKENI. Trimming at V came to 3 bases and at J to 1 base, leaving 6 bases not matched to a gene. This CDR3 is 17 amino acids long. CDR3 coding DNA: TGTGCCAGCTCACCGCTGACTAGCGGGAAAGGCACAGATACGCAGTATTTT. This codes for CASSPLTSGKGTDTQYF.

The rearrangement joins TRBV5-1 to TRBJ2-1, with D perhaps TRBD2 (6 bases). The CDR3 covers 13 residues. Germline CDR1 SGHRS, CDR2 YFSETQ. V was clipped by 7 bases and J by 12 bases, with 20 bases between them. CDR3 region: CASSGVYNEWQFF. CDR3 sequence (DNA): TGCGCCAGCTCGGGGGTATACAATGAGTGGCAGTTCTTC. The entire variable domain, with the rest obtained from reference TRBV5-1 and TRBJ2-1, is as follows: KAGVTQTPRYLIKTRGQQVTLSCSPISGHRSVSWYQQTPGQGLQFLFEYFSETQRNKGNFPGRFSGRQFSNSRSEMNVSTLELGDSALYLCASSGVYNEWQFFGPGTRLTVL.

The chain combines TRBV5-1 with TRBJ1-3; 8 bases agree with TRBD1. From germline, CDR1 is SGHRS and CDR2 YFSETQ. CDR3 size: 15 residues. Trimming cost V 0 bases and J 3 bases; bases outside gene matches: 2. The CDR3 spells CASSLAGGDGNTIYF. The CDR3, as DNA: TGCGCCAGCAGCTTGGCAGGGGGCGATGGAAACACCATATATTTT.

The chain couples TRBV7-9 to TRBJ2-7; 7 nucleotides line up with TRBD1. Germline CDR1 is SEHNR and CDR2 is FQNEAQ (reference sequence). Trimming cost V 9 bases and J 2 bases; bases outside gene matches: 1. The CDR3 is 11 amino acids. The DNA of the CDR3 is TGTGCCAGTGGACAGGCCTACGAGCAGTACTTC. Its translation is CASGQAYEQYF. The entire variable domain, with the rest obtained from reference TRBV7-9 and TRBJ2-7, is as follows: DTGVSQNPRHKITKRGQNVTFRCDPISEHNRLYWYRQTLGQGPEFLTYFQNEAQLEKSRLLSDRFSAERPKGSFSTLEIQRTEQGDSAMYLCASGQAYEQYFGPGTRLTVT.

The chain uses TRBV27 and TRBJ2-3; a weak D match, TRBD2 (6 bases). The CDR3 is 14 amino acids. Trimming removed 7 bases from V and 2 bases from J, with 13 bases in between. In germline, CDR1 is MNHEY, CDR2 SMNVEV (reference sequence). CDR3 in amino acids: CASIPRGTTDTQYF. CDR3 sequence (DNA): TGTGCCAGCATTCCCCGGGGGACCACAGATACGCAGTATTTT.

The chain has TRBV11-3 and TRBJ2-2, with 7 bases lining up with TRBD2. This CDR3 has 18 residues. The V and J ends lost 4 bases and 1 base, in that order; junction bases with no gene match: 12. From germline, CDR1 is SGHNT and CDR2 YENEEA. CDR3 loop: CASSSPEEGGGNTGELFF. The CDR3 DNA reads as TGTGCCAGCAGCTCCCCCGAAGAGGGCGGGGGGAACACCGGGGAGCTGTTTTTT.

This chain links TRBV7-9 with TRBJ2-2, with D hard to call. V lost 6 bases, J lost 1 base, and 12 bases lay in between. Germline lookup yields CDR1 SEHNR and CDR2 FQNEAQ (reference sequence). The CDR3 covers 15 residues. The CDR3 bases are TGTGCCAGCAGTCTTGGAGTGGTGAACACCGGGGAGCTGTTTTTT. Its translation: CASSLGVVNTGELFF.

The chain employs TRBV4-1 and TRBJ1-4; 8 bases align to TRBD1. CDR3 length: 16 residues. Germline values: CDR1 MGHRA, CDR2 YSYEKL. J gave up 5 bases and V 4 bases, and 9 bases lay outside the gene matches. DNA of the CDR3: TGCGCCAGCAGCCTCCCACGGACAGGGCCGAATGAAAAACTGTTTTTT. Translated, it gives CASSLPRTGPNEKLFF.

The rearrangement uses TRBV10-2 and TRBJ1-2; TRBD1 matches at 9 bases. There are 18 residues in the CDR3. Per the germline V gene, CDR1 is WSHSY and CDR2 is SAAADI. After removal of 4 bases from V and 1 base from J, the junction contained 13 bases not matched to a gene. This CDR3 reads CASSGNRDRVENNYGYTF. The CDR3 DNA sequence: TGCGCCAGCAGTGGGAACCGGGACAGGGTGGAGAATAACTATGGCTACACCTTC.

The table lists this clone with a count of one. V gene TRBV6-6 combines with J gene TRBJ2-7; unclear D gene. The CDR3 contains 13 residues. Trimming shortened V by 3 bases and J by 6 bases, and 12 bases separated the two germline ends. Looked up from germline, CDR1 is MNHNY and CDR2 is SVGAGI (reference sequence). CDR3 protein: CASSYLSNGEQYF. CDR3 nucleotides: TGTGCCAGCAGTTATCTCTCAAACGGCGAGCAGTACTTC.